This TCR beta chain emerged from a study of STAT3 mutations in large granular lymphocyte leukemia. TCRdb keeps only in-frame clones here, not all; method: immunoSEQ multiplex PCR. The sample gives more than 4,000 clones, less than 75% of which show up once; around 66% is in the top ten. On this clone itself: No antigen is known for it.

V lost 6 bases and J lost 4; bases outside the gene matches: 4. The CDR3 runs to 13 residues. Germline-derived CDR1 and CDR2 are SGHDT and YYEEEE. Study-wide results and caveats: Every T-cell large granular lymphocyte leukemia patient had at least one immunodominant TCR beta clonotype.

What was sequenced was peripheral blood mononuclear cells. The sequence was obtained from a man aged 55 to 70 with T-cell large granular lymphocyte leukemia. Some clones in this sample may be carry-over from other donors' samples. The chain combines TRBV5-6 with TRBJ1-2, with 9 bases matching TRBD1. CDR3 sequence: CASTDRGTYGYTF. CDR3 sequence (DNA): TGTGCCAGCACCGACAGGGGGACCTATGGCTACACCTTC. The full variable domain, in which reference TRBV5-6 and TRBJ1-2 provide the parts outside the CDR3, is DAGVTQSPTHLIKTRGQQVTLRCSPKSGHDTVSWYQQALGQGPQFIFQYYEEEERQRGNFPDRFSGHQFPNYSSELNVNALLLGDSALYLCASTDRGTYGYTFGSGTRLTVV.